This T cell receptor (beta chain) was recovered during a study of molecular identifiers for immune sequencing clone quantification. Across the whole study: Four portions were sequenced after RNA from about 20,000 or 100,000 naive CD8 cells was split five ways in replicates.

TCRdb ran MiXCR on the PCR reads and lists one entry per CDR3 protein. The sample consists of 550,000 to 750,000 distinct CDR3 sequences, 15% to 20% of them appearing once. The sample holds many counts of this clonotype. The junction had 7 bases not matched to a gene; V was cut back by 6 bases and J by 2 bases. Germline V gene lookup returns CDR1 DFQATT and CDR2 SNEGSKA (reference sequence). The CDR3 totals 14 residues. This chain links TRBV20-1 with TRBJ1-5; 7 bases line up with TRBD1. This clonotype was sampled from a human donor in good health. Some libraries in this study had Jurkat cell RNA spiked in. The sequencing input was naive CD8+ T cells from blood, with Jurkat cell RNA spiked in. The subset denotes: FACS-sorted CD8+CD4-CCR7+CD45RA+ naive T cells. The CDR3 DNA follows: TGCAGTGCCCCCGGTGGACAGGGCAATCAGCCCCAGCATTTT. Protein: CSAPGGQGNQPQHF.